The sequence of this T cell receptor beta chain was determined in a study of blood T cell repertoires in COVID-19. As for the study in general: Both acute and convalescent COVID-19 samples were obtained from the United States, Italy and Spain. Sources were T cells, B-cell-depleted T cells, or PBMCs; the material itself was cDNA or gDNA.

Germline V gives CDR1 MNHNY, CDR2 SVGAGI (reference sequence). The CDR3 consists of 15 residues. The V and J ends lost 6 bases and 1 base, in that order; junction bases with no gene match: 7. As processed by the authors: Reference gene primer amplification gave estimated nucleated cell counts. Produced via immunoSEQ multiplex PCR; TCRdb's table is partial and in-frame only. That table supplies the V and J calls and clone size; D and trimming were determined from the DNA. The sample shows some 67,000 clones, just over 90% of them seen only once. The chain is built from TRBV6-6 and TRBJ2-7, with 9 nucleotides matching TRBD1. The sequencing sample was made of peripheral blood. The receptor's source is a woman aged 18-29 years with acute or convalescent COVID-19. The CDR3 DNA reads TGTGCCAGCAGACAGGGACAGGGTATTTCCTACGAGCAGTACTTC. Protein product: CASRQGQGISYEQYF.